The rows below give T cell receptor beta chains drawn from one sample of a study of blood T cell repertoires in COVID-19. Assay used: immunoSEQ multiplex PCR; TCRdb lists only in-frame clones, some missing. The data show about 200,000 clones, 80% to 90% seen once. The sample taken for sequencing was PBMCs or T cells enriched from blood (not recorded which). The receptors come from a woman between 18 and 29 years old who had recovered from COVID-19. Each CDR3 is given with its conserved first and last residue. A D gene is named only where the DNA matches it firmly.

d_gene: TRBD1; j_gene: TRBJ2-3; v_gene: TRBV19; CDR3nt: TGTGCCAGTGCCGGGACAGGGGGCGGAGATACGCAGTATTTT; CDR3aa: CASAGTGGGDTQYF
d_gene: TRBD1; j_gene: TRBJ1-1; v_gene: TRBV10-3; CDR3nt: TGTGCCATCAGTGCAAGACAGGGGACGTACACTGAAGCTTTCTTT; CDR3aa: CAISARQGTYTEAFF
d_gene: TRBD2; j_gene: TRBJ2-3; v_gene: TRBV5-4; CDR3nt: TGTGCCAGCAGCCCCGGACTAGCAAGGGGCGGCACAGATACGCAGTATTTT; CDR3aa: CASSPGLARGGTDTQYF
d_gene: TRBD2; j_gene: TRBJ2-3; v_gene: TRBV19; CDR3nt: TGTGCCAGTAGTATTTGGTGGCGGGGGGGCCTCGTTCCGCAGTATTTT; CDR3aa: CASSIWWRGGLVPQYF
d_gene: .; j_gene: TRBJ2-2; v_gene: TRBV24-1; CDR3nt: TGTGCCACTTCTGATCCAGGGGCTACAACCGGGGAGCTGTTTTTT; CDR3aa: CATSDPGATTGELFF
d_gene: .; j_gene: TRBJ2-3; v_gene: TRBV5-1; CDR3nt: TGCGCCAGCAGCTTGGTTGCGGATACGCAGTATTTT; CDR3aa: CASSLVADTQYF
d_gene: .; j_gene: TRBJ1-2; v_gene: TRBV7-3; CDR3nt: TGTGCCAGCAGCTTAACCTCGACAGATAACTATGGCTACACCTTC; CDR3aa: CASSLTSTDNYGYTF
d_gene: TRBD1; j_gene: TRBJ1-3; v_gene: TRBV9; CDR3nt: TGTGCCAGCAGCGTAGAAGTTTCGGGACAGGGACTCCGAAGCTCTGGAAACACCATATATTTT; CDR3aa: CASSVEVSGQGLRSSGNTIYF
d_gene: TRBD2; j_gene: TRBJ2-1; v_gene: TRBV11-2; CDR3nt: TGTGCCAGCAGCCTCGTAGCGGGGGAGAAGTTCTTC; CDR3aa: CASSLVAGEKFF
d_gene: TRBD1; j_gene: TRBJ2-7; v_gene: TRBV15; CDR3nt: TGTGCCACCAGCAGGGGGACAGTGAACTACGAGCAGTACTTC; CDR3aa: CATSRGTVNYEQYF
d_gene: .; j_gene: TRBJ2-3; v_gene: TRBV9; CDR3nt: TGTGCCAGCAGCGTCAATCCGGTCACAGATACGCAGTATTTT; CDR3aa: CASSVNPVTDTQYF
d_gene: TRBD2; j_gene: TRBJ2-2; v_gene: TRBV7-3; CDR3nt: TGTGCCAGCAGCTTAGGCGGGGGAACGAACACCGGGGAGCTGTTTTTT; CDR3aa: CASSLGGGTNTGELFF
d_gene: TRBD2; j_gene: TRBJ2-5; v_gene: TRBV27; CDR3nt: TGTGCCAGCAGTTCCGGACTAGCGGGGGGGGGTGAAGAGACCCAGTACTTC; CDR3aa: CASSSGLAGGGEETQYF
d_gene: .; j_gene: TRBJ1-6; v_gene: TRBV6-5; CDR3nt: TGTGCCAGCCTCCTTCTGGAGTCCGATAATTCACCCCTCCACTTT; CDR3aa: CASLLLESDNSPLHF